The 13 T cell receptor beta chains in this list originate from one sample, sequenced in a study of blood T cells in healthy people across ages. Alongside a J-beta primer mix, a sample-barcoded 5' primer served in a second PCR lasting about 7 to 12 cycles. TCRdb processed the 5' RACE reads anew with MiXCR; each CDR3 protein has one entry. The table shows more than 900,000 distinct CDR3 sequences, with approximately 25% occurring only once. The sample was also linked to a second study, of T cells of mothers and their children.

Input material: blood. Receptors were obtained from a girl aged 2 to 9 in good health.

V and J are TRBV12-3 or TRBV12-4 and TRBJ1-1; possibly TRBD1 for D (5 bases). This CDR3 spans 15 amino acids. V was trimmed by 5 bases and J by 5 bases, leaving 18 bases between them. The CDR3 here is CASSHLGGRGTEAFF. The DNA of the CDR3 is TGTGCCAGCAGTCACCTAGGAGGGAGGGGAACTGAAGCTTTCTTT.

Concerning this clonotype: A read error may account for a junction end that differs from germline. V gene TRBV28 combines with J gene TRBJ2-5, with a tentative D call TRBD1 (6 bases). The J call is in doubt because the DNA end fits TRBJ2-7 better. CDR1 MDHEN and CDR2 SYDVKM come from the germline V gene. The CDR3 loop spans 16 amino acids. The CDR3 nucleotides are TGTGCCAGTAGTTCCCCCTCCACAGGGAGAAGGAACGAGCAGTACTTC. Amino acid sequence: CASSSPSTGRRNEQYF.

This clonotype has just a few counts. One end of the junction varies from germline; a read error may be responsible. The genes are TRBV4-1 and TRBJ1-1; 7 nucleotides line up with TRBD1. Germline CDR1 is MGHRA and CDR2 is YSYEKL. The CDR3 loop spans 13 amino acids. The CDR3 region has the DNA TGCGCCAGCAGCCAAGTGGAAGTCCAGGGGGTAAGATTT. The encoded protein is CASSQVEVQGVRF.

V is TRBV6-6 and J is TRBJ2-5, with 7 bases matching TRBD1. The J call is uncertain, as TRBJ2-1 better fits the DNA end. This CDR3 is built from 14 residues. CDR1 and CDR2 (germline): MNHNY, SVGAGI (reference sequence). In nucleotides, the CDR3 is TGTGCCAGCATCACCTTCCCCCGAGACAGGGACCAGTTCTTC. This gives the protein CASITFPRDRDQFF.

About this clonotype itself: Relative to the germline gene, one junction end is altered; a read error may explain this. The V gene is TRBV6-1, the J gene TRBJ2-5; the match to TRBD1 covers 8 bases. The J call may not be correct, given that the DNA end is closer to TRBJ2-1. Germline CDR1 reads MNHNS; CDR2 reads SASEGT. CDR3 length equals 17 residues. The CDR3 loop is CACSEVPVLDRGGEQFF. In DNA form, the CDR3 reads TGTGCCTGCAGTGAAGTCCCTGTCCTTGACAGGGGCGGTGAGCAGTTCTTC.

DNA for the CDR3: TGTGCCAGCAGTGGTCATTCGCAGGGGGCGAGCGGCTACACCTTC. It encodes CASSGHSQGASGYTF. V usage is TRBV2 and J usage is TRBJ1-2, with 8 bases matching TRBD1. The CDR3 is 15 residues long. Germline trimming cut 4 bases from V and 8 bases from J; bases unmatched to any gene: 12. From germline, CDR1 is SNHLY and CDR2 FYNNEI. Supplemented by reference TRBV2 and TRBJ1-2, the full variable domain reads EPEVTQTPSHQVTQMGQEVILRCVPISNHLYFYWYRQILGQKVEFLVSFYNNEISEKSEIFDDQFSVERPDGSNFTLKIRSTKLEDSAMYFCASSGHSQGASGYTFGSGTRLTVV.

The chain recombines TRBV29-1 with TRBJ2-1; 9 nucleotides line up with TRBD2. Germline CDR1 and CDR2: SQVTM and ANQGSEA. With V trimmed by 5 bases and J by 0 bases, 17 bases remained unmatched. CDR3 length: 19 amino acids. The DNA for the CDR3 is TGCAGCGTTTTCCGGGAATCCAGCGGGAGGCTTAGCTCCTACAATGAGCAGTTCTTC. It encodes CSVFRESSGRLSSYNEQFF.

This clonotype has just a few counts. In DNA form, the CDR3 reads TGCAGCGCTCAAACCGGGGGGGGCTACACCTTC. This sequence encodes CSAQTGGGYTF. V gene TRBV29-1 combines with J gene TRBJ1-2; D is perhaps TRBD1 (5 bases). The V gene's germline CDR1 is SQVTM and CDR2 ANQGSEA. This CDR3 is built from 11 residues. The ends were cut back, 7 bases at V and 8 bases at J, with 14 bases in the middle.

The chain recombines TRBV4-2 with TRBJ2-7, with 9 bases identical to TRBD2. The J call may be mistaken, given a closer DNA end match to TRBJ2-1. CDR1 and CDR2 (germline): LGHNA, YNFKEQ. This CDR3 comprises 17 residues. The CDR3 is CASSQILAGAVIWEQFF. In DNA, the CDR3 is TGTGCCAGCAGTCAAATTTTAGCGGGGGCCGTGATTTGGGAGCAGTTCTTC.

The CDR3 DNA reads TGTGCCAGCAGCCGGGACACAACAGGGGGAGTTGAAAAACTGTTTTTT. Its translation is CASSRDTTGGVEKLFF. The chain employs TRBV7-6 and TRBJ1-4, with 8 bases identical to TRBD1. CDR1 and CDR2 (germline): SGHVS, FNYEAQ. This CDR3 spans 16 amino acids. V was pared by 5 bases and J by 7 bases, with 12 bases of the junction left unmatched.

Notes on this clonotype: One end of the junction fails to match germline, which may point to a read error. The V gene is TRBV7-2, the J gene TRBJ2-4; tentatively, D is TRBD1 or TRBD2 (5 bases each). The CDR3 runs 16 residues. Germline CDR1 and CDR2: SGHTA and FQGNSA. This CDR3 is CASSLAWGSAKNIQYF. The CDR3 nucleotides are TGTGCCAGCAGCCTAGCATGGGGCTCAGCCAAAAACATTCAGTACTTC.

The sample holds a few counts of this clonotype. At one of its ends the junction is not consistent with the germline gene, which may arise from a read error. This sequence joins TRBV12-3 or TRBV12-4 and TRBJ2-2; TRBD1 aligns across 11 bases. This CDR3 spans 15 amino acids. In nucleotides, the CDR3 is TGTGCCAGCGGTTTTGGACAGGGGGCGGCCGGGGAGCTGTTTTTT. It encodes CASGFGQGAAGELFF.

This clonotype has just a few counts. The genes are TRBV13 and TRBJ2-7, with 11 bases aligning to TRBD2. Germline lookup yields CDR1 PRHDT and CDR2 FYEKMQ (reference sequence). V shed 4 bases, J shed 6 bases, and the junction held 8 bases outside the gene matches. This CDR3 spans 15 amino acids. This CDR3 is CASSSLAGEDGEQYF. Here the CDR3 DNA reads TGTGCCAGCAGCTCACTAGCGGGAGAAGACGGCGAGCAGTACTTC.